This passage covers 8 T cell receptor beta chains from one sample sequenced in a study of tumor-infiltrating lymphocytes in primary liver carcinoma. Co-extracted RNA and DNA came from roughly 20-30 mg of unsorted bulk tissue. Making TCR beta cDNA involved roughly 500 ng total RNA and a constant-region primer. Libraries covering TCR beta were generated through three nested multiplex PCR rounds (using a slightly modified ARM-PCR). For approximately 9 cycles apiece, the opening two PCR rounds ran with TRBV1-TRBV30 forward primers and a C-beta reverse primer. Each CDR3 protein gets one entry after TCRdb re-called the multiplex PCR reads with MiXCR. The repertoire holds 95,000 to 150,000 distinct CDR3 sequences, with 64% as singletons. The sequenced sample consisted of liver tumor tissue from sampling region 3. The subset denotes: tumor region T3, left-lateral pole. The receptors here all came from a woman between 55 and 75 years old with primary liver carcinoma and hepatitis B virus infection.

The rearrangement joins TRBV5-1 to TRBJ1-2, with D perhaps matching TRBD1 (6 bases). The germline gives CDR1 SGHRS, CDR2 YFSETQ. V lost 0 bases and J lost 4, with 13 bases in between. This CDR3 is 15 amino acids long. Here the CDR3 reads CASSLEVGTPYGYTF. The CDR3 region has the DNA TGCGCCAGCAGCTTGGAAGTTGGGACACCCTATGGCTACACCTTC.

This clonotype was detected only a few times. This rearrangement joins TRBV20-1 to TRBJ2-3; no clear D. CDR3 length equals 13 residues. The ends were cut back, 6 bases at V and 0 bases at J, with 10 bases in the middle. The germline V gene has CDR1 DFQATT and CDR2 SNEGSKA (reference sequence). In DNA form, the CDR3 reads TGCAGTGCCTCGCCAGGAAGCACAGATACGCAGTATTTT. Translating it yields CSASPGSTDTQYF.

Comment on this clonotype: A single base separates this from a much larger clone, so it may be a read error. The V and J genes are TRBV28 and TRBJ2-7; TRBD1 is a possible D gene (6 bases). The ends were cut back, 11 bases at V and 2 bases at J, with 16 bases in the middle. From germline, CDR1 is MDHEN and CDR2 SYDVKM. The CDR3 covers 13 residues. In DNA form, the CDR3 reads TGTGCCGCCACGGTGGACAGTGCCTACGAGCAGTACTTC. Encoded protein: CAATVDSAYEQYF.

Concerning this clonotype itself: One end of the junction fails to match germline, which may point to a read error. This chain joins TRBV7-9 and TRBJ1-2; unclear D gene. CDR3 length equals 14 residues. Germline values: CDR1 SEHNR, CDR2 FQNEAQ (reference sequence). CDR3 residues: CATSSVTVREGYTF. The CDR3 DNA follows: TGTGCCACCAGCTCAGTAACAGTGCGGGAAGGCTACACCTTC. The whole variable domain, filled in from reference TRBV7-9 and TRBJ1-2, reads DTGVSQNPRHKITKRGQNVTFRCDPISEHNRLYWYRQTLGQGPEFLTYFQNEAQLEKSRLLSDRFSAERPKGSFSTLEIQRTEQGDSAMYLCATSSVTVREGYTFGSGTRLTVV.

This clonotype was detected a few times. The chain joins TRBV5-1 to TRBJ2-7; possible D gene TRBD2, 6 bases. This CDR3 comprises 13 residues. V dropped 6 bases and J dropped 5 bases, with 15 bases sitting between them. The germline V gene encodes CDR1 SGHRS and CDR2 YFSETQ. The CDR3 loop is CASTSATGDEQYF. Written as DNA, the CDR3 is TGCGCCAGCACTTCCGCCACGGGAGACGAGCAGTACTTC.

Comment on this clonotype: A read error may account for a junction end that differs from germline. This chain connects TRBV28 to TRBJ2-3; TRBD1 aligns across 9 bases. Germline assignment: CDR1 MDHEN and CDR2 SYDVKM. The CDR3 is 14 residues long. CDR3 residues: CASSKGQGTNTQYF. The CDR3 DNA sequence: TGTGCCAGCAGTAAGGGACAGGGCACAAATACGCAGTATTTT.

This clonotype turned up a few times. A read error may be the cause here, since a much bigger clone is one base away. The chain uses TRBV10-3 and TRBJ2-1; D is perhaps TRBD2 (5 bases). The CDR3 spans 19 residues. The germline V gene has CDR1 ENHRY and CDR2 SYGVKD. The CDR3: CAISESTSGPLVPRDEQSF. The CDR3 DNA reads as TGTGCCATCAGTGAGTCAACCTCTGGCCCCTTAGTACCTCGGGATGAGCAGTCCTTC.

This chain joins TRBV7-8 and TRBJ1-3, with no clear D. Germline lookup yields CDR1 SGHVS and CDR2 FQNEAQ. Between the trimmed V and J ends, which lost 2 bases and 3 bases, there was a span of 8 bases. This CDR3 region has 14 residues. CDR3 amino acids: CASSLTEVGNTIYF. For the CDR3, the DNA is TGTGCCAGCAGCTTAACCGAGGTTGGAAACACCATATATTTT.